This entry concerns a single TCR beta chain. This specimen comes from a study of CD8+ T cells in alopecia areata. The wider study: Among treated patients, severity was scored by affected scalp area percentage.

Treatment: oral pan-JAK inhibitor, 5-10 mg twice daily. The CDR3 spans 17 residues. With V trimmed by 5 bases and J by 6 bases, 14 bases remained unmatched. The germline CDR1 and CDR2 sequences are SEHNR and FQNEAQ (reference sequence). RNA was extracted and reverse transcribed into cDNA as the sequencing template. The table came from immunoSEQ multiplex PCR; TCRdb's copy has only in-frame clones and leaves some out. The sample carries roughly 110,000 clones, 84% recorded once. Sequencing was performed on CD8+ T cells sorted from blood, taken at week 24, from a patient treated with tofacitinib. The TCR originated in a human donor with alopecia areata. The chain combines TRBV7-9 with TRBJ2-3; the match to TRBD2 covers 10 bases. The CDR3 loop is CASSGSLAGEPRDTQYF. Here the CDR3 DNA reads TGTGCCAGCAGCGGGTCCCTAGCGGGGGAGCCTAGGGATACGCAGTATTTT.